The 15 T cell receptor beta chains presented below share a single source sample, sequenced in a study of blood T cell repertoires in COVID-19. Profiled with immunoSEQ multiplex PCR; TCRdb holds only in-frame clones, not every one. Of a few hundred thousand clones listed, roughly 85% are singletons. The sequencing sample was made of peripheral blood. The receptors originated from a woman aged 18-29 years with acute or convalescent COVID-19.

The chain uses TRBV5-4 and TRBJ1-1; D unclear. V lost 0 bases and J lost 0, with 6 bases in between. Looked up from germline, CDR1 is SGHNT and CDR2 is YYREEE (reference sequence). The CDR3 loop spans 14 amino acids. CDR3 nucleotide sequence: TGTGCCAGCAGCTTGGCACTCATGAACACTGAAGCTTTCTTT. Translated, it gives CASSLALMNTEAFF. Using reference TRBV5-4 and TRBJ1-1 for the parts outside the CDR3, the full variable domain is ETGVTQSPTHLIKTRGQQVTLRCSSQSGHNTVSWYQQALGQGPQFIFQYYREEENGRGNFPPRFSGLQFPNYSSELNVNALELDDSALYLCASSLALMNTEAFFGQGTRLTVV.

This clone turned up a few times. The chain carries TRBV30 and TRBJ1-3, with D possibly TRBD1 on 5 matching bases. V was pared by 0 bases and J by 2 bases, with 5 bases between. Germline assignment: CDR1 GTSNPN and CDR2 SVGIG (reference sequence). The CDR3 is 13 amino acids. This chain's CDR3 is CAWSVQAGNTIYF. CDR3 DNA: TGTGCCTGGAGTGTACAGGCTGGAAACACCATATATTTT.

The chain joins TRBV6-2 or TRBV6-3 to TRBJ2-3; 12 bases fit TRBD2. Germline values: CDR1 MNHEY, CDR2 SVGEGT. The CDR3 runs to 16 residues. V shed 5 bases, J shed 3 bases, and the junction held 6 bases outside the gene matches. This CDR3 is CASSRTSGKGTDTQYF. DNA of the CDR3: TGTGCCAGCAGTAGGACTAGCGGGAAAGGGACAGATACGCAGTATTTT.

As regards this clone: A junction boundary mismatches the germline segment, possibly from a read error. The chain carries TRBV7-7 and TRBJ2-5; TRBD2 matches at 8 bases. The germline gives CDR1 SSHAT, CDR2 FNYEAQ (reference sequence). CDR3 length: 14 amino acids. The CDR3 sequence: CASSLNSGGETQYF. The CDR3 DNA sequence: TGTGCTAGCAGCTTGAACAGCGGGGGAGAGACCCAGTACTTC.

This chain uses TRBV2 with TRBJ1-6, with 7 bases identical to TRBD1. The trim removed 5 bases at V and 8 bases at J, leaving 3 bases unmatched. Germline V gene lookup returns CDR1 SNHLY and CDR2 FYNNEI. The length of the CDR3 is 13 residues. Here the CDR3 DNA reads TGTGCCAGCAGTTATCAGGGGGATTCACCCCTCCACTTT. Translating gives CASSYQGDSPLHF.

The rearrangement joins TRBV20-1 to TRBJ1-5; D may be TRBD1 (5 bases). The V gene lost 3 bases and the J gene lost 4 bases, with 16 bases spanning the gap. Per the germline V gene, CDR1 is DFQATT and CDR2 is SNEGSKA (reference sequence). The CDR3 contains 15 residues. The CDR3 reads CSASVLSRGNQPQHF. As DNA, the CDR3 is TGCAGTGCTAGTGTTCTCTCCCGGGGGAATCAGCCCCAGCATTTT.

This clone has only a few counts. The chain couples TRBV18 to TRBJ2-7; 8 bases are shared with TRBD1. Trimming cost V 0 bases and J 6 bases; bases outside gene matches: 16. The CDR3 consists of 18 residues. Germline assignment: CDR1 KGHSH and CDR2 LQKENI. DNA of the CDR3: TGTGCCAGCTCACCACCTGATTTCTCCAAGGACAGGGAGATCGAGCAGTACTTC. Residues: CASSPPDFSKDREIEQYF. Full variable domain (missing parts from reference TRBV18 and TRBJ2-7): NAGVMQNPRHLVRRRGQEARLRCSPMKGHSHVYWYRQLPEEGLKFMVYLQKENIIDESGMPKERFSAEFPKEGPSILRIQQVVRGDSAAYFCASSPPDFSKDREIEQYFGPGTRLTVT.

As to this clone: The same CDR3 is also encoded by other DNA sequences in this sample. This chain connects TRBV6-5 to TRBJ2-7; D call uncertain. Germline CDR1 reads MNHEY; CDR2 reads SVGAGI. The V gene lost 2 bases and the J gene lost 0 bases, with 8 bases spanning the gap. This CDR3 region has 14 residues. The CDR3 bases are TGTGCCAGCAGTTACGCAGGAAGCTCCTACGAGCAGTACTTC. Translated, it gives CASSYAGSSYEQYF.

V usage is TRBV7-2 and J usage is TRBJ2-3; 8 positions agree with TRBD2. The CDR3 consists of 15 residues. From germline, CDR1 is SGHTA and CDR2 FQGNSA. The V segment lost 3 bases and the J segment 3 bases; nucleotides outside the gene matches: 5. The CDR3 sequence: CASSFPSGYTDTQYF. The CDR3, as DNA: TGTGCCAGCAGCTTCCCTAGCGGGTATACAGATACGCAGTATTTT.

This clone occurred a few times. This CDR3 is also generated by other DNA sequences in the sample. The genes are TRBV6-1 and TRBJ1-5; D is possibly TRBD1 (5 bases). Trimming cost V 0 bases and J 2 bases, with 5 bases left between them. From germline, CDR1 is MNHNS and CDR2 SASEGT. The CDR3 length is 14 residues. The CDR3 sequence: CASSEAGGNQPQHF. The CDR3 DNA follows: TGTGCCAGCAGTGAAGCAGGGGGCAATCAGCCCCAGCATTTT.

J is TRBJ1-4 and V is TRBV27, with D uncertain. This CDR3 region has 14 residues. V was pared by 10 bases and J by 1 base, with 13 bases between. The germline CDR1 and CDR2 sequences are MNHEY and SMNVEV (reference sequence). The CDR3 DNA reads as TGTGCCACCCAGAGGACTCTAACTAATGAAAAACTGTTTTTT. Translated, it gives CATQRTLTNEKLFF.

This clone was picked up many times. One end of the junction does not line up with germline, which may come from a read error. The gene calls are TRBV12-3 or TRBV12-4 and TRBJ1-2, with 7 bases fitting TRBD1. The CDR3 sequence is 13 residues long. CDR3 in DNA: TGTGCCAGCAATTTAGGGGGCAAGAGGGGCTACACCTTC. It specifies CASNLGGKRGYTF.

V and J are TRBV9 and TRBJ2-7; 7 nucleotides agree with TRBD1. Per the germline V gene, CDR1 is SGDLS and CDR2 is YYNGEE. The CDR3 has 15 residues. V lost 0 bases and J lost 4; bases outside the gene matches: 7. This chain's CDR3 is CASSVGWDRVYEQYF. As DNA, the CDR3 is TGTGCCAGCAGCGTAGGATGGGACAGAGTTTACGAGCAGTACTTC.

This chain connects TRBV9 to TRBJ1-2; D ambiguous. Trimming shortened V by 3 bases and J by 6 bases, and 12 bases separated the two germline ends. The CDR3 loop spans 13 amino acids. The germline gives CDR1 SGDLS, CDR2 YYNGEE. The CDR3 loop reads CASSAPGLHGYTF. CDR3 sequence (DNA): TGTGCCAGCAGCGCCCCCGGTCTTCATGGCTACACCTTC.

V gene TRBV27 combines with J gene TRBJ1-5; D not certain. V dropped 2 bases and J dropped 4 bases, with 9 bases sitting between them. From germline, CDR1 is MNHEY and CDR2 SMNVEV (reference sequence). The CDR3 sequence is 14 residues long. CDR3 in amino acids: CASSLSHRNQPQHF. The CDR3 nucleotides are TGTGCCAGCAGTTTAAGTCACAGAAATCAGCCCCAGCATTTT.